These T cell receptor beta chains were read from a single sample in a study of blood T cell repertoires in COVID-19. Produced via immunoSEQ multiplex PCR; TCRdb's table is partial and in-frame only. This sample carries some 130,000 clones, approximately 90% of them seen once, and the ten largest clones take about 4.1%. Sequencing input: peripheral blood. These receptors originate from a man between 60 and 75 years old with COVID-19, enrolled during active disease. The CDR3 runs from the conserved cysteine through the conserved F or W. Fields, in order: clone size, V gene, D gene, J gene, CDR3 length, CDR3 DNA, CDR3 protein. A D gene is named only where the DNA matches it firmly. Clone size appears in some rows only: once, few, many, or a class for an expanded clone.

clone_size: -; v_call: TRBV4-3; d_call: TRBD1; j_call: TRBJ1-5; cdr3_length: 15; cdr3_nt: TGCGCCAGCAGCCTTTGGACAGGGTACAATCAGCCCCAGCATTTT; cdr3_aa: CASSLWTGYNQPQHF
clone_size: -; v_call: TRBV5-8; d_call: -; j_call: TRBJ1-2; cdr3_length: 14; cdr3_nt: TGTGCCAGCAGCCCCCCGGGTCCCAACTATGGCTACACCTTC; cdr3_aa: CASSPPGPNYGYTF
clone_size: -; v_call: TRBV7-9; d_call: TRBD1; j_call: TRBJ1-3; cdr3_length: 14; cdr3_nt: TGTGCCAGCAGCCGGACAGGGGCTGGAAACACCATATATTTT; cdr3_aa: CASSRTGAGNTIYF
clone_size: -; v_call: TRBV14; d_call: TRBD1; j_call: TRBJ1-4; cdr3_length: 15; cdr3_nt: TGTGCCAGCAGCCCCCGGCAGGGGGCAGGTGAAAAACTGTTTTTT; cdr3_aa: CASSPRQGAGEKLFF
clone_size: -; v_call: TRBV4-1; d_call: TRBD1; j_call: TRBJ1-4; cdr3_length: 16; cdr3_nt: TGCGCCAGCAGCCAAGCCATAGGGGGCTCCATAGGAAAACTGTTTTTT; cdr3_aa: CASSQAIGGSIGKLFF
clone_size: -; v_call: TRBV28; d_call: -; j_call: TRBJ1-4; cdr3_length: 14; cdr3_nt: TGTGCCAGCAGTTTGGGTGACAGATGGGAAAAACTGTTTTTT; cdr3_aa: CASSLGDRWEKLFF
clone_size: -; v_call: TRBV19; d_call: TRBD1; j_call: TRBJ1-5; cdr3_length: 15; cdr3_nt: TGTGCCAGTAGTTCGAAGACAGGGGTCAATCAGCCCCAGCATTTT; cdr3_aa: CASSSKTGVNQPQHF
clone_size: -; v_call: TRBV4-1; d_call: -; j_call: TRBJ1-4; cdr3_length: 15; cdr3_nt: TGCGCCAGCAGCCAAGAAGCCCGGGAATCGCCAAAACTGTTTTTT; cdr3_aa: CASSQEARESPKLFF
clone_size: once; v_call: TRBV3-1/TRBV3-2; d_call: TRBD1; j_call: TRBJ1-3; cdr3_length: 15; cdr3_nt: TGTGCCAGCAGCCCTACAGGGGGCGCCGGAAACACCATATATTTT; cdr3_aa: CASSPTGGAGNTIYF
clone_size: -; v_call: TRBV5-4; d_call: -; j_call: TRBJ1-2; cdr3_length: 15; cdr3_nt: TGTGCCAGCAGCCGGGACATACCTTTAGCATATGGCTACACCTTC; cdr3_aa: CASSRDIPLAYGYTF
clone_size: -; v_call: TRBV12-3/TRBV12-4; d_call: -; j_call: TRBJ1-6; cdr3_length: 13; cdr3_nt: TGTGCCAGCAGTCACAAACAGGGCTCACCCCTCCACTTT; cdr3_aa: CASSHKQGSPLHF
clone_size: -; v_call: TRBV6-1; d_call: -; j_call: TRBJ1-5; cdr3_length: 15; cdr3_nt: TGTGCCAGCAGTGAAGCGGGGGGTGGCAATCAGCCCCAGCATTTT; cdr3_aa: CASSEAGGGNQPQHF
clone_size: -; v_call: TRBV24-1; d_call: -; j_call: TRBJ2-1; cdr3_length: 15; cdr3_nt: TGTGCCACCAGTGTCCATTCGCCCCCCACTAATGAGCAGTTCTTC; cdr3_aa: CATSVHSPPTNEQFF
clone_size: -; v_call: TRBV7-8; d_call: -; j_call: TRBJ1-5; cdr3_length: 15; cdr3_nt: TGTGCCAGCAGCTCCGGGGACACGTTCAATCAGCCCCAGCATTTT; cdr3_aa: CASSSGDTFNQPQHF
clone_size: once; v_call: TRBV11-2; d_call: -; j_call: TRBJ1-3; cdr3_length: 12; cdr3_nt: TGTGCCAGCAGCTTTCGTGGAAACACCATATATTTT; cdr3_aa: CASSFRGNTIYF
clone_size: -; v_call: TRBV9; d_call: TRBD2; j_call: TRBJ2-5; cdr3_length: 17; cdr3_nt: TGTGCCAGCAGTCGGACTTTGAGCGGGGCCCTACAAGAGACCCAGTACTTC; cdr3_aa: CASSRTLSGALQETQYF
clone_size: -; v_call: TRBV19; d_call: TRBD1; j_call: TRBJ2-7; cdr3_length: 20; cdr3_nt: TGTGCCAGTAGTTCCCCCTCCGGACAGGGGGCTACCTCCAGCTCCTACGAGCAGTACTTC; cdr3_aa: CASSSPSGQGATSSSYEQYF
clone_size: few; v_call: TRBV20-1; d_call: -; j_call: TRBJ1-4; cdr3_length: 11; cdr3_nt: TGCAGTGCTGGGAGCAGGGAAAAACTGTTTTTT; cdr3_aa: CSAGSREKLFF
clone_size: -; v_call: TRBV12-3/TRBV12-4; d_call: -; j_call: TRBJ1-1; cdr3_length: 12; cdr3_nt: TGTGCCAGTAGTTGGGCAGACAGTGAAGCTTTCTTT; cdr3_aa: CASSWADSEAFF
clone_size: -; v_call: TRBV29-1; d_call: -; j_call: TRBJ1-4; cdr3_length: 14; cdr3_nt: TGCAGCGTTACAGGGTTTGCAACTAATGAAAAACTGTTTTTT; cdr3_aa: CSVTGFATNEKLFF
clone_size: few; v_call: TRBV6-5; d_call: -; j_call: TRBJ1-2; cdr3_length: 15; cdr3_nt: TGTGCCAGCACCTTCGACGCGGGGGCTCTAACTGGCTACACCTTC; cdr3_aa: CASTFDAGALTGYTF
clone_size: -; v_call: TRBV2; d_call: -; j_call: TRBJ1-6; cdr3_length: 17; cdr3_nt: TGTGCCAGCAGTGAAGGGAGGGTGGGGTCCTATAATTCACCCCTCCACTTT; cdr3_aa: CASSEGRVGSYNSPLHF
clone_size: -; v_call: TRBV2; d_call: -; j_call: TRBJ1-5; cdr3_length: 15; cdr3_nt: TGTGCCAGCAGTGAAGATGAGGTTGGCAATCAGCCCCAGCATTTT; cdr3_aa: CASSEDEVGNQPQHF
clone_size: -; v_call: TRBV2; d_call: -; j_call: TRBJ2-3; cdr3_length: 13; cdr3_nt: TGTGCCAGCGGGGGGGCGGGGACAGATACGCAGTATTTT; cdr3_aa: CASGGAGTDTQYF
clone_size: -; v_call: TRBV6-5; d_call: -; j_call: TRBJ1-2; cdr3_length: 13; cdr3_nt: TGTGCCAGCAGTTACACGGCTAACTATGGCTACACCTTC; cdr3_aa: CASSYTANYGYTF
clone_size: -; v_call: TRBV30; d_call: -; j_call: TRBJ2-3; cdr3_length: 14; cdr3_nt: TGTGCCTGTTCTGGGACGGGGGGCACAGATACGCAGTATTTT; cdr3_aa: CACSGTGGTDTQYF
clone_size: -; v_call: TRBV2; d_call: -; j_call: TRBJ2-7; cdr3_length: 14; cdr3_nt: TGTGCCAGCAGTCCGAACACCGTCTCCTACGAGCAGTACTTC; cdr3_aa: CASSPNTVSYEQYF
clone_size: -; v_call: TRBV15; d_call: -; j_call: TRBJ1-2; cdr3_length: 17; cdr3_nt: TGTGCCACCAGCAGAGAAATCCCGGGGGGTACTAACTATGGCTACACCTTC; cdr3_aa: CATSREIPGGTNYGYTF
clone_size: -; v_call: TRBV7-9; d_call: -; j_call: TRBJ2-3; cdr3_length: 18; cdr3_nt: TGTGCCAGCAGCATCCCAAAAGGGGGGGGGAGCGGCACAGATACGCAGTATTTT; cdr3_aa: CASSIPKGGGSGTDTQYF
clone_size: -; v_call: TRBV12-3/TRBV12-4; d_call: -; j_call: TRBJ1-2; cdr3_length: 12; cdr3_nt: TGTGCCAGCAGGCGGGGATTAGGGGGCTACACCTTC; cdr3_aa: CASRRGLGGYTF
clone_size: once; v_call: TRBV6-5; d_call: TRBD2; j_call: TRBJ2-3; cdr3_length: 13; cdr3_nt: TGTGCCAGCAGTCGGGGGGGCCTCGATACGCAGTATTTT; cdr3_aa: CASSRGGLDTQYF
clone_size: -; v_call: TRBV6-5; d_call: TRBD1; j_call: TRBJ1-3; cdr3_length: 13; cdr3_nt: TGTGCCAGCAGTTCCAGGGGGAGTGACACCATATATTTT; cdr3_aa: CASSSRGSDTIYF
clone_size: -; v_call: TRBV7-9; d_call: -; j_call: TRBJ1-6; cdr3_length: 15; cdr3_nt: TGTGCCAGCAGCTTAGCTGGCAGCTATAATTCACCCCTCCACTTT; cdr3_aa: CASSLAGSYNSPLHF